Listed below are T cell receptor beta chains from one sample, sequenced in a study of T cell changes during pregnancy in multiple sclerosis. Sequencing used immunoSEQ multiplex PCR; TCRdb keeps in-frame clones, though not all of them. The sample has 35,000 or so clones; about 90% are singletons. This specimen was CD4+ T cells from peripheral blood mononuclear cells, taken after pregnancy. These receptors all come from a female donor with multiple sclerosis, enrolled in a pregnancy study. Each CDR3 is given with its conserved first and last residue. A D gene is named only where the DNA matches it firmly. The size entry is marked missing in some rows and otherwise reads once, few, many or a size class.

D gene: NA
clone size: NA
J gene: TRBJ2-1
V gene: TRBV5-4
CDR3 DNA: TGTGCCAGCAGCAACTTAGATAAGATGAGCTCCTACAATGAGCAGTTCTTC
CDR3 protein: CASSNLDKMSSYNEQFF

D gene: TRBD1
clone size: NA
J gene: TRBJ2-7
V gene: TRBV5-1
CDR3 DNA: TGCGCCAGCAGCTCCTCCGGGACAGGGTCCTACGAGCAGTACTTC
CDR3 protein: CASSSSGTGSYEQYF

D gene: NA
clone size: NA
J gene: TRBJ1-1
V gene: TRBV10-3
CDR3 DNA: TGTGCCATCAGTGATACCCCGGTTAAGAACACTGAAGCTTTCTTT
CDR3 protein: CAISDTPVKNTEAFF

D gene: NA
clone size: NA
J gene: TRBJ2-6
V gene: TRBV28
CDR3 DNA: TGTGCCACACGACAACCCTCTGGGGCCAACGTCCTGACTTTC
CDR3 protein: CATRQPSGANVLTF

D gene: TRBD2
clone size: medium-sized
J gene: TRBJ2-7
V gene: TRBV5-4
CDR3 DNA: TGTGCCAGCAGCTTACGGGCGGGAGACGAGCAGTACTTC
CDR3 protein: CASSLRAGDEQYF

D gene: TRBD2
clone size: NA
J gene: TRBJ2-3
V gene: TRBV7-3
CDR3 DNA: TGTGCCAGCAGCCCAGAACTGACTAGCGGGGCCACAGATACGCAGTATTTT
CDR3 protein: CASSPELTSGATDTQYF

D gene: TRBD2
clone size: NA
J gene: TRBJ2-1
V gene: TRBV9
CDR3 DNA: TGTGCCAGCAGCCTCAGACTAGCGGGAGGACACAATGAGCAGTTCTTC
CDR3 protein: CASSLRLAGGHNEQFF

D gene: TRBD2
clone size: NA
J gene: TRBJ2-3
V gene: TRBV6-1
CDR3 DNA: TGTGCCAGCAGTGAAAGCGGGGCTAGCACAGATACGCAGTATTTT
CDR3 protein: CASSESGASTDTQYF

D gene: NA
clone size: NA
J gene: TRBJ2-3
V gene: TRBV12-5
CDR3 DNA: TGTGCTAGTGTTGCGGGGAACACAGATACGCAGTATTTT
CDR3 protein: CASVAGNTDTQYF

D gene: NA
clone size: once
J gene: TRBJ2-7
V gene: TRBV2
CDR3 DNA: TGTGCCAGCATCCCTTTACAGGCTATCAGCCACGAGCAGTACTTC
CDR3 protein: CASIPLQAISHEQYF